This T cell receptor (beta chain) appears in the sequencing data of a study of shared clonotypes between healthy human individuals (dated by TCRdb to 2018 to 2020). Some background on the complete study: The cohort included a few men and a couple of women between 18 and 49 years of age. Per donor, three plates each were used for CD4 naive and CD4 memory, two for CD8 naive, and one for CD8 memory. To estimate repertoire size and how much clonotype sharing occurs between individuals, the study deeply sequenced the blood TCR repertoires of five or six healthy adults. To increase sequencing depth and limit assay-specific biases, TCR repertoire library preparation and sequencing were carried out by different laboratories using diverse techniques. Each donor's leukapheresis produced roughly between roughly 0.85 and 10 billion PBMCs.

About this clone: Its target antigen remains unknown. Base quality data are lacking; no much larger clone is found one base away. Other DNA sequences in the same sample also yield this CDR3.

CD8 naive samples were obtained by positive selection for CCR7 among CD45RO-negative cells, yielding a CD45RA+CCR7+ population from which TemRA cells were excluded. Donors were healthy HIV-negative adults with no recently reported acute infections or vaccinations. Only Caucasian adults living in Nashville, Tennessee, USA were represented among the donors. Blood was collected by leukapheresis, and PBMCs were isolated by Ficoll-Histopaque density gradient centrifugation and then cryopreserved in liquid nitrogen vapor phase. Purity and quantity of every magnetically sorted T cell population were checked by analytical flow cytometry. Genomic DNA was isolated from each sorted fraction and quantified by UV absorbance on a Nanodrop 2000c. According to the germline V gene (reference sequence), CDR1 reads LNHDA and CDR2 reads SQIVND. The CDR3 goes from the cysteine to the phenylalanine over 12 residues. Just the 36-base CDR3 DNA is kept, in frame starting at base 1. The junction shows trimming of 1 base on V and 8 bases on J, plus 6 bases between the germline ends.

TCR CDR3 regions were amplified from genomic DNA by multiplex PCR using the deep immunoSEQ assay. Extracted genomic DNA from each cell subset was spread evenly across all wells of several immunoSEQ 96-well plates, with each plate serving as a replicate. For sorted subsets, each replicate PCR was loaded with around 220 ng genomic DNA, equivalent to about 30,000 T cell genomes. Purified libraries were quantified with a Qubit 3.0 fluorometer, sized on a Bioanalyzer 2100, and re-quantified with the KAPA Library Quantification kit. Each immunoSEQ 96-well plate was sequenced on its own single-read 150-cycle Illumina NextSeq 550 flow cell. As for the original processing: Because only junctional sequences without quality scores were contained in the immunoSEQ output, filtering matching that applied to full-length reads could not be performed. Sequences were annotated with PyIR, a Python wrapper for IgBLAST v1.9, and V/J genes and CDR3 were assigned using IMGT germline references. Any read was removed if the V/J assignment was weak (E-value above 1e-6), the CDR3 was missing, or the read contained stop codons, out-of-frame junctions, or ambiguous translated residues. V3J clonotypes were defined as sequences sharing the same inferred V gene, J gene, and CDR3 amino acid sequence. To compute the percentage overlap between repertoires, the number of shared unique clonotypes was divided by the size of the smaller repertoire. Three approaches were used to assess repertoire richness: RTK rarefaction, the Chao1 estimator, and Recon v2.1 estimates of unobserved clonotypes. Generation probabilities for all TCRbeta clonotypes obtained by the gDNA method from a handful of donors were computed using OLGA. Drawn from immuneACCESS, this table holds only the in-frame rearrangements with V and J called that TCRdb kept. Clones are partly lost; checked studies trace under half to an unresolved V gene and leave the rest unexplained. That table supplies the V and J calls and clone size; D and trimming were determined from the DNA. This sample comprises around 2.1 million clones, about 92% of them detected only once. The top ten clonotypes cover about 1.5% of the sample.

Paper-wide results and their limitations: Naive subsets generally had larger estimated clonotype richness than memory subsets. Across a handful of donors, approximately 4.9% of naive CD4, around 3.5% of naive CD8, under 2.5% of memory CD4, and roughly 0.41% of memory CD8 clonotypes were shared. Compared with non-shared clonotypes, the clonotypes found in all four sorted-subset donors had higher generation probabilities. Even with the large sequencing depth, rarefaction of the sorted-subset datasets indicated that sequencing was incomplete. Based on pairwise subsampling, the degree of clonotype sharing among donors was expected to be affected by sequencing depth. Sampling was restricted to blood, and TCR repertoires in tissues likely differ from the TCR repertoires found in blood. Because the study included only a small number of donors, the genetic and exposure-history diversity represented was limited.

This clonotype was obtained from a man younger than 35 in good health. Some clones in this sample may be carry-over from other donors' samples. Sequences were obtained from naive CD8+ T cells from PBMCs. The cell subset or site label of this sample denotes: CD45RA+CCR7+. The chain links TRBV19 with TRBJ2-1; the D gene remains uncertain. In nucleotide form, the sequence is TGTGCCAGTAGTATAGGGGTCGATGAGCAGTTCTTC. This translates into CASSIGVDEQFF.